This TCR beta chain was observed in a study of cytomegalovirus exposure and HLA in healthy donors. Notes on the study in general: Presence/absence analyses assumed roughly uniform sequencing depth across donors.

Worth noting for this clone: Its antigen is still unknown.

V was clipped by 2 bases and J by 4 bases, with 29 bases between them. CDR3 length: 21 amino acids. From germline, CDR1 is LGHNA and CDR2 YSLEER. Vbeta (60) and Jbeta (13) primers were used in the PCR. Libraries were prepared by immunoSEQ multiplex PCR; TCRdb keeps only in-frame clonotypes and omits some of them. The table shows some 180,000 clones, with about 80% occurring only once. V and J are TRBV4-3 and TRBJ2-2, with D possibly matching TRBD2 (9 bases). Sample: PBMCs. The sequence derives from a man aged 40-49 years in good health and CMV-seronegative. The CDR3, as DNA: TGCGCCAGCAGCCAACACGGACAGGGACGCTCCGGGACTAGCCGCACCGGGGAGCTGTTTTTT. It encodes CASSQHGQGRSGTSRTGELFF.